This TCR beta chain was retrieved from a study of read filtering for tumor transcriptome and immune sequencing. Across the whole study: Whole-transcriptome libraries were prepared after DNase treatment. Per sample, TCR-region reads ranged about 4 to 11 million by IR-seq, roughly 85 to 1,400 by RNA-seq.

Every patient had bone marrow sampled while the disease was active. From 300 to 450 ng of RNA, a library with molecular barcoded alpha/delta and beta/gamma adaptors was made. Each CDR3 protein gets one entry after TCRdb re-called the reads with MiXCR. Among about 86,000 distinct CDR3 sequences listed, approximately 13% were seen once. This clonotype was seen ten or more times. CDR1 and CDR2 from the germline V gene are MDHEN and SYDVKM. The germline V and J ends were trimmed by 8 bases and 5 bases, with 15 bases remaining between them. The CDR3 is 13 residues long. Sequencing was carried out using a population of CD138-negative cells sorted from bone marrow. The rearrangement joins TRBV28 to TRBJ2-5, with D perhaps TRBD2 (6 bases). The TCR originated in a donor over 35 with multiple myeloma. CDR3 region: CASRMTSSETQYF. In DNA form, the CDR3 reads TGTGCCAGCCGTATGACTAGTTCTGAGACCCAGTACTTC.